Described below is a single T cell receptor (beta chain) sequence and its context. The target antigen is unknown. Germline V gene sequence: CDR1 SGHNT, CDR2 YENEEA. The CDR3 sequence is 12 residues long. With 5 bases removed from V and 4 bases from J, the gap between germline ends came to 8 bases. Some clones are missing from TCRdb's copy, which holds only in-frame ones; the method was immunoSEQ multiplex PCR. The table records roughly 26,000 clones, about 90% of them present only once. These data belong to a study of OX40 agonist ivuxolimab in advanced cancers. Overall study context: The dose of intravenous ivuxolimab that patients received every 2 weeks ranged from 0.01 to 10 mg/kg. General observations from the study: Expanded clones were, on average, more numerous among CD8+ T cells than CD4+.

The receptor was isolated from an adult with an advanced solid tumor such as melanoma, head and neck, liver or kidney cancer. The sequencing used CD4+ or CD8+ T cells sorted from blood, collected in a trial of the OX40 agonist ivuxolimab. The V call is TRBV11-3, the J call TRBJ2-5, with D uncertain. CDR3 loop: CASSPEGETQYF. In DNA, the CDR3 is TGTGCCAGCAGCCCAGAAGGAGAGACCCAGTACTTC. The whole variable domain, filled in from reference TRBV11-3 and TRBJ2-5, reads EAGVVQSPRYKIIEKKQPVAFWCNPISGHNTLYWYLQNLGQGPELLIRYENEEAVDDSQLPKDRFSAERLKGVDSTLKIQPAELGDSAVYLCASSPEGETQYFGPGTRLLVL.